Listed below are T cell receptor beta chains from one sample, sequenced in a study of shared clonotypes between healthy human individuals. The assay was immunoSEQ multiplex PCR, and TCRdb's table has in-frame clones only and misses some. The data hold some 500,000 clones, with roughly 95% observed a single time. What was sequenced was naive CD4+ T cells sorted from blood. The origin of the receptors is a young woman in good health. The CDR3 runs from the conserved cysteine through the conserved F or W. D genes are given only for firm matches. Rows give clone size only sometimes, using once, few, many, or a class for an expanded clone.

TRBV6-1	TRBJ1-4	.	.	CASSVGATLFF	TGTGCCAGCAGTGTGGGGGCGACCCTGTTTTTT
TRBV25-1	TRBJ1-2	TRBD1	.	CASSVGQGDYGYTF	TGTGCCAGCAGTGTGGGACAGGGAGACTATGGCTACACCTTC
TRBV10-3	TRBJ1-5	.	.	CAIRRGGTDNQPQHF	TGTGCCATCAGGAGGGGGGGGACGGACAATCAGCCCCAGCATTTT
TRBV28	TRBJ2-1	.	.	CASSSWLTSYNEQFF	TGTGCCAGCAGTTCCTGGCTGACCTCCTACAATGAGCAGTTCTTC
TRBV15	TRBJ1-4	TRBD1	.	CATRAEFWTGQREKLFF	TGTGCCACCAGGGCTGAATTTTGGACAGGGCAGCGCGAAAAACTGTTTTTT
TRBV29-1	TRBJ1-1	TRBD1	.	CSVAPGGAGTEAFF	TGCAGCGTTGCTCCAGGGGGCGCCGGCACTGAAGCTTTCTTT
TRBV6-6	TRBJ2-7	TRBD2	.	CASSPGTSGSYEQYF	TGTGCCAGCAGTCCGGGGACTAGCGGGTCCTACGAGCAGTACTTC
TRBV19	TRBJ2-7	TRBD2	.	CASRGTSGNSYSYEQYF	TGTGCCAGTAGGGGGACTAGCGGGAACTCATACTCCTACGAGCAGTACTTC
TRBV28	TRBJ2-1	.	.	CASSWPGHWTRNNEQFF	TGTGCCAGCAGTTGGCCGGGACACTGGACTAGGAACAATGAGCAGTTCTTC
TRBV30	TRBJ2-7	.	.	CAWSVQLDTYEQYF	TGTGCCTGGAGTGTACAACTAGACACCTACGAGCAGTACTTC
TRBV11-2	TRBJ1-1	TRBD1	.	CASSSFSGGRTEAFF	TGTGCCAGCAGCTCTTTCTCAGGGGGCAGGACTGAAGCTTTCTTT
TRBV6-1	TRBJ2-7	.	.	CASSEGAPLNNF	TGTGCCAGCAGTGAGGGGGCACCATTGAATAACTTC
TRBV7-9	TRBJ2-7	.	once	CASSLARPRAGEQYF	TGTGCCAGCAGCTTAGCGCGGCCCCGGGCGGGAGAGCAGTACTTC
TRBV27	TRBJ2-1	TRBD2	.	CASSPPAGVVPYNEQFF	TGTGCCAGCAGTCCCCCAGCGGGAGTGGTTCCCTACAATGAGCAGTTCTTC
TRBV27	TRBJ2-1	TRBD1	.	CASRQRTGGYVPDEQFF	TGTGCCAGCAGACAAAGGACAGGGGGCTATGTTCCCGATGAGCAGTTCTTC
TRBV6-6	TRBJ2-1	TRBD2	.	CASRDTSGRLGEQFF	TGTGCCAGCAGGGATACTAGCGGGAGGCTTGGCGAGCAGTTCTTC
TRBV6-6	TRBJ1-1	TRBD1	.	CASSYDRGNTEAFF	TGTGCCAGCAGTTACGACAGGGGGAACACTGAAGCTTTCTTT
TRBV14	TRBJ2-5	.	.	CASSQVEGRETQYF	TGTGCCAGCAGCCAAGTCGAGGGGAGAGAGACCCAGTACTTC
TRBV18	TRBJ2-7	TRBD2	.	CASSPNPLAGGLEQYF	TGTGCCAGCTCACCAAACCCACTAGCGGGAGGGCTCGAGCAGTACTTC
TRBV9	TRBJ2-7	.	.	CASSLTDYSYEQYF	TGTGCCAGCAGCCTAACGGACTATTCCTACGAGCAGTACTTC
TRBV7-2	TRBJ1-1	.	.	CASSFLGQNTEAFF	TGTGCCAGCAGCTTCCTGGGACAGAACACTGAAGCTTTCTTT
TRBV28	TRBJ1-3	.	.	CASSLSGQEPSGNTIYF	TGTGCCAGCAGTTTATCAGGGCAGGAACCCTCTGGAAACACCATATATTTT
TRBV29-1	TRBJ2-2	TRBD2	.	CSVRLAGGAGELFF	TGCAGCGTCAGACTAGCGGGAGGTGCCGGGGAGCTGTTTTTT
TRBV2	TRBJ2-7	TRBD2	.	CASTGLAEPSYEQYF	TGTGCCAGCACCGGACTAGCGGAACCCTCCTACGAGCAGTACTTC
TRBV4-1	TRBJ2-7	.	.	CASSQNRGPYEQYF	TGCGCCAGCAGCCAAAATCGAGGACCCTACGAGCAGTACTTC
TRBV6-5	TRBJ1-2	TRBD1	.	CASSRPGQSNYGYTF	TGTGCCAGCAGCAGGCCGGGACAGAGTAACTATGGCTACACCTTC
TRBV7-3	TRBJ1-6	.	.	CASSSTLNSPLHF	TGTGCCAGCAGCTCAACCCTAAATTCACCCCTCCACTTT
TRBV19	TRBJ1-1	.	.	CATLSGGTVNTEAFF	TGTGCCACCCTCTCCGGGGGAACCGTGAACACTGAAGCTTTCTTT
TRBV5-1	TRBJ2-1	.	.	CASSPNIEQFF	TGCGCCAGCAGCCCTAACATTGAGCAGTTCTTC
TRBV30	TRBJ2-6	TRBD1	.	CAWSLGNRGAIGPGANVLTF	TGTGCCTGGAGTCTAGGAAACAGGGGAGCCATCGGGCCTGGGGCCAACGTCCTGACTTTC
TRBV10-2	TRBJ2-7	TRBD2	.	CASSEPSGSHEQYF	TGCGCCAGCAGTGAGCCTAGCGGGAGCCACGAGCAGTACTTC
TRBV28	TRBJ2-7	.	.	CASSLGPRTPGYEQYF	TGTGCCAGCAGTTTAGGCCCTCGGACACCAGGTTACGAGCAGTACTTC
TRBV2	TRBJ2-5	TRBD2	.	CASSILTSGLETQYF	TGTGCCAGCAGTATTCTGACTAGCGGGCTGGAGACCCAGTACTTC
TRBV4-2	TRBJ1-2	.	.	CASSHAETRVGYTF	TGTGCCAGCAGCCATGCCGAGACGAGGGTGGGCTACACCTTC
TRBV7-9	TRBJ2-7	.	.	CASSFGNGGSEQYF	TGTGCCAGCAGCTTTGGAAACGGGGGCAGCGAGCAGTACTTC
TRBV20-1	TRBJ1-2	.	.	CSARQSNGYTF	TGCAGTGCTAGACAAAGTAATGGCTACACCTTC
TRBV29-1	TRBJ2-5	.	once	CSVQTGTMQETQYF	TGCAGCGTTCAAACCGGGACGATGCAAGAGACCCAGTACTTC
TRBV9	TRBJ1-2	.	.	CASSPSSLYGYTF	TGTGCCAGCAGCCCTTCGAGCCTCTATGGCTACACCTTC
TRBV15	TRBJ1-2	TRBD1	.	CATSRDGTALNYGYTF	TGTGCCACCAGCAGAGATGGGACAGCTCTTAACTATGGCTACACCTTC
TRBV19	TRBJ2-7	.	.	CASTDEQYF	TGTGCCAGTACGGACGAGCAGTACTTC
TRBV6-4	TRBJ2-2	.	.	CASSDSWRGGELFF	TGTGCCAGCAGTGACTCCTGGCGTGGCGGGGAGCTGTTTTTT
TRBV28	TRBJ2-7	TRBD2	.	CASSLGGVAGTYEQYF	TGTGCCAGCAGTTTGGGAGGGGTAGCGGGAACCTACGAGCAGTACTTC
TRBV27	TRBJ1-5	TRBD1	.	CAVAPQGESNQPQHF	TGTGCGGTAGCCCCACAGGGGGAAAGCAATCAGCCCCAGCATTTT
TRBV6-1	TRBJ2-5	.	.	CASSEAPGQETQYF	TGTGCCAGCAGTGAAGCACCGGGACAAGAGACCCAGTACTTC
TRBV9	TRBJ2-1	.	.	CASSVRSKVSSYNEQFF	TGTGCCAGCAGCGTAAGATCCAAAGTAAGCTCCTACAATGAGCAGTTCTTC
TRBV6-6	TRBJ2-7	.	.	CASSLDRYEQYF	TGTGCCAGCAGTCTAGACAGATACGAGCAGTACTTC
TRBV28	TRBJ2-3	.	.	CASTLVGTGQDTQYF	TGTGCCAGCACCCTAGTCGGGACGGGTCAGGATACGCAGTATTTT
TRBV18	TRBJ1-1	TRBD1	.	CASSPRTGAFLNTAFF	TGTGCCAGCTCACCACGGACAGGGGCCTTTTTGAATACGGCTTTCTTT
TRBV28	TRBJ2-7	TRBD2	.	CASSLLWLAGISYEQYF	TGTGCCAGCAGTTTATTGTGGCTAGCGGGAATCTCCTACGAGCAGTACTTC
TRBV6-5	TRBJ2-1	.	.	CASSTPFPGQNEQFF	TGTGCCAGCAGCACCCCCTTTCCCGGGCAGAATGAGCAGTTCTTC
TRBV4-1	TRBJ2-3	TRBD2	.	CASLEVGRADTQYF	TGCGCCAGCCTAGAAGTTGGGAGGGCAGATACGCAGTATTTT